The 26 T cell receptor beta chains below come from one sample, sequenced in a study of Ad26.COV2.S vaccination and SARS-CoV-2 variants. Produced via immunoSEQ multiplex PCR; TCRdb's table is partial and in-frame only. The table has under 400,000 clones, roughly 91% seen once; the top ten hold 3.4%. Specified treatment: 19 received Ad26.COV2.S at low or high dose, single or two shots; about 5 received placebo; per-sample allocation not given. Collection of the samples took place on day 63 after the first injection of vaccine or placebo. This material consisted of peripheral blood, taken in a trial of Ad26.COV2.S vaccine versus placebo. The receptors were gathered from a person between 18 and 60 years old who received the Ad26.COV2.S COVID-19 vaccine or a placebo.

The gene calls are TRBV6-2 or TRBV6-3 and TRBJ2-5, with 7 bases matching TRBD2. Germline V CDR1 and CDR2: MNHEY, SVGEGT. The CDR3 is 12 amino acids. V lost 4 bases, J lost 4 bases, and 0 bases stayed unmatched. CDR3 nucleotide sequence: TGTGCCAGCAGTTGGGGGGGAGAGACCCAGTACTTC. This encodes CASSWGGETQYF.

This chain uses TRBV9 with TRBJ2-1, with 8 bases aligning to TRBD2. Trimming cost V 0 bases and J 3 bases; bases outside gene matches: 8. CDR1 SGDLS and CDR2 YYNGEE come from the germline V gene. This CDR3 spans 17 amino acids. CDR3 in DNA: TGTGCCAGCAGCGTAGAGGCGAGCGGGGGAGGCTACAATGAGCAGTTCTTC. It specifies CASSVEASGGGYNEQFF.

There are a few counts of this clone. The J gene is TRBJ1-1, the V gene TRBV7-9; D not resolved. Germline CDR1 SEHNR, CDR2 FQNEAQ (reference sequence). V was trimmed by 5 bases and J by 1 base, leaving 5 bases between them. The CDR3 is made up of 12 amino acids. CDR3 in DNA: TGTGCCAGCAGCGTATGGAACACTGAAGCTTTCTTT. It yields the protein CASSVWNTEAFF.

This clone appeared a few times. This specimen includes other DNA sequences encoding the same CDR3. This chain links TRBV9 with TRBJ1-2, with 9 bases that match TRBD1. The germline CDR1 and CDR2 sequences are SGDLS and YYNGEE. This CDR3 spans 13 amino acids. V shed 3 bases and J 7 bases; nucleotides not matched to a gene: 4. This CDR3 reads CASSAGQGVGYTF. CDR3 bases: TGTGCCAGCAGCGCGGGACAGGGTGTTGGCTACACCTTC.

This clone has more than one count but fewer than ten. The chain has TRBV5-4 and TRBJ1-2; 8 positions agree with TRBD1. Germline CDR1 reads SGHNT; CDR2 reads YYREEE (reference sequence). The CDR3 is 16 residues long. The V and J ends lost 2 bases and 4 bases, in that order; junction bases with no gene match: 10. Written as DNA, the CDR3 is TGTGCCAGCAGCTTATTGGACAGGGCTGTAGGCTATGGCTACACCTTC. Residues: CASSLLDRAVGYGYTF.

The chain employs TRBV5-8 and TRBJ2-5; 9 bases fit TRBD1. CDR1 is SGHTS, CDR2 YDEGEE, per germline. Losses at the gene ends were 8 bases for V and 1 base for J; bases not matched to a gene: 6. This CDR3 has 14 residues. The CDR3 region is CASNHRGPQETQYF. The CDR3 DNA follows: TGTGCCAGTAACCACAGGGGGCCCCAAGAGACCCAGTACTTC.

In this sample, this clone turned up a few times. The J gene is TRBJ1-2, the V gene TRBV30; TRBD1 is a possible D gene (6 bases). This CDR3 is 12 amino acids long. Germline CDR1 is GTSNPN and CDR2 is SVGIG (reference sequence). V shed 3 bases and J shed 8 bases, with 13 bases lying between them. The chain's CDR3 is CAWRPGDVGYTF. Here the CDR3 DNA reads TGTGCCTGGAGGCCAGGGGATGTAGGCTACACCTTC. Filled out from reference TRBV30 and TRBJ1-2, the complete variable domain reads SQTIHQWPATLVQPVGSPLSLECTVEGTSNPNLYWYRQAAGRGLQLLFYSVGIGQISSEVPQNLSASRPQDRQFILSSKKLLLSDSGFYLCAWRPGDVGYTFGSGTRLTVV.

This chain connects TRBV5-1 to TRBJ1-5, with TRBD1 matching over 10 bases. Unmatched junction bases numbered 4, after V lost 3 bases and J lost 7 bases. The germline gives CDR1 SGHRS, CDR2 YFSETQ. The CDR3 sequence is 14 residues long. CDR3 sequence: CASSWTGGGQPQHF. Written as DNA, the CDR3 is TGCGCCAGCAGCTGGACAGGGGGTGGCCAGCCCCAGCATTTT.

V gene TRBV5-4 combines with J gene TRBJ2-5; 7 bases are shared with TRBD1. V shed 2 bases, J shed 1 base, and the junction held 8 bases outside the gene matches. Germline V gives CDR1 SGHNT, CDR2 YYREEE (reference sequence). The CDR3 runs 16 residues. The CDR3 sequence: CASSLGSGQVQETQYF. CDR3 coding DNA: TGTGCCAGCAGCTTAGGTAGTGGACAGGTCCAAGAGACCCAGTACTTC.

The genes are TRBV7-9 and TRBJ2-7; D gene ambiguous. V was trimmed by 10 bases and J by 2 bases, leaving 12 bases between them. CDR3 length: 12 residues. Germline lookup yields CDR1 SEHNR and CDR2 FQNEAQ (reference sequence). CDR3 DNA: TGTGCCACCGAGGCAAGCACCTACGAGCAGTACTTC. The encoded protein is CATEASTYEQYF.

This chain links TRBV11-2 with TRBJ2-7; 7 positions match TRBD2. The J segment lost 8 bases and the V segment lost 0 bases, leaving 13 bases of the junction unmatched. This CDR3 has 16 residues. In germline, CDR1 is SGHAT, CDR2 FQNNGV. CDR3 loop: CASSLDGGTTDLQQYF. The CDR3 nucleotides read TGTGCCAGCAGCTTAGATGGAGGGACTACCGACCTCCAGCAGTACTTC. The full variable domain, in which reference TRBV11-2 and TRBJ2-7 provide the parts outside the CDR3, is EAGVAQSPRYKIIEKRQSVAFWCNPISGHATLYWYQQILGQGPKLLIQFQNNGVVDDSQLPKDRFSAERLKGVDSTLKIQPAKLEDSAVYLCASSLDGGTTDLQQYFGPGTRLTVT.

V usage is TRBV4-3 and J usage is TRBJ2-1, with D perhaps TRBD1 (5 bases). Trimming removed 1 base at V and 10 bases at J, with 14 bases between. The germline CDR1 and CDR2 sequences are LGHNA and YSLEER. This CDR3 comprises 14 residues. The CDR3 DNA reads as TGCGCCAGCAGCCAAGTAGGAAGGGGTGGAGAGCAGTTCTTC. This sequence encodes CASSQVGRGGEQFF.

This chain links TRBV5-4 with TRBJ1-1, with D possibly matching TRBD1 (5 bases). Trimming pared 0 bases from V and 1 base from J, leaving 13 bases between. The germline gives CDR1 SGHNT, CDR2 YYREEE (reference sequence). The CDR3 is 16 amino acids. CDR3 sequence: CASSLGREGKNTEAFF. The CDR3 DNA is TGTGCCAGCAGCTTGGGCAGGGAGGGTAAGAACACTGAAGCTTTCTTT.

This rearrangement joins TRBV2 to TRBJ1-5; no reliable D call. CDR3 size: 14 residues. The germline gives CDR1 SNHLY, CDR2 FYNNEI. Trimming left V 2 bases short and J 2 bases short, with 7 bases between. DNA for the CDR3: TGTGCCAGCAGTGAACAGTTGGGCAATCAGCCCCAGCATTTT. Its protein is CASSEQLGNQPQHF.

This rearrangement joins TRBV7-6 to TRBJ2-2; possible D gene TRBD1, 6 bases. The CDR3 totals 15 residues. Trimming removed 1 base from V and 5 bases from J, with 11 bases in between. Germline CDR1 SGHVS, CDR2 FNYEAQ. The CDR3 here is CASSLGQGKTGELFF. CDR3 DNA sequence: TGTGCCAGCAGCTTAGGTCAGGGGAAGACCGGGGAGCTGTTTTTT.

The J gene is TRBJ1-1, the V gene TRBV18; 8 positions agree with TRBD1. Unmatched junction bases numbered 4, after V lost 4 bases and J lost 0 bases. Per germline, CDR1 KGHSH and CDR2 LQKENI. The CDR3 is 15 residues long. The CDR3 sequence is CASSLTDRVNTEAFF. The CDR3 DNA reads as TGTGCCAGCTCACTGACGGACAGGGTGAACACTGAAGCTTTCTTT.

V usage is TRBV7-2 and J usage is TRBJ1-1; unclear D gene. The CDR3 loop spans 14 amino acids. From germline, CDR1 is SGHTA and CDR2 FQGNSA. Deletions cut 6 bases from V and 1 base from J, with 12 bases between. Here the CDR3 DNA reads TGTGCCAGCAGGTCCCGGGAGGGGAACACTGAAGCTTTCTTT. Residues: CASRSREGNTEAFF.

V usage is TRBV21-1 and J usage is TRBJ1-2; TRBD1 was called by the table and not checked on the DNA. TRBV21-1 is a documented pseudogene. This CDR3 has 13 residues. The DNA for the CDR3 is TGTGCCACCTTAGACAGGTCTAACTATGGCTACACCTTC. Amino acids: CATLDRSNYGYTF.

The chain joins TRBV4-3 to TRBJ1-3, with D perhaps matching TRBD1 (5 bases). The CDR3 has 13 amino acids. Germline-derived CDR1 and CDR2 are LGHNA and YSLEER. The ends were cut back, 6 bases at V and 4 bases at J, with 10 bases in the middle. The CDR3 protein is CASRGGTGNTIYF. In nucleotides, the CDR3 is TGCGCCAGCAGAGGAGGGACCGGAAACACCATATATTTT.

This rearrangement joins TRBV6-2 or TRBV6-3 to TRBJ1-3; D call uncertain. The CDR3 has 14 amino acids. CDR1 and CDR2 (germline): MNHEY, SVGEGT. Trimming removed 4 bases from V and 0 bases from J, with 7 bases in between. Written as DNA, the CDR3 is TGTGCCAGCAGTTCGGGATACTCTGGAAACACCATATATTTT. As protein: CASSSGYSGNTIYF.

CDR3 DNA sequence: TGCGCCAGCAGTGAGGGTATTACCCAGCATTTT. The encoded protein is CASSEGITQHF. The chain carries TRBV10-2 and TRBJ1-5, with D unresolved. Germline lookup yields CDR1 WSHSY and CDR2 SAAADI. The CDR3 spans 11 residues. V shed 2 bases and J shed 11 bases, with 7 bases lying between them.

This sequence joins TRBV24-1 and TRBJ1-2, with D tentatively TRBD1 (6 bases). Trimming cost V 11 bases and J 3 bases, with 12 bases left between them. Per the germline V gene, CDR1 is KGHDR and CDR2 is SFDVKD. This CDR3 is built from 12 residues. CDR3 protein: CAISQGDYGYTF. CDR3 DNA: TGTGCCATCTCACAGGGAGACTATGGCTACACCTTC.

This clone was seen a handful of times. This chain joins TRBV5-1 and TRBJ2-2; 11 positions agree with TRBD1. The CDR3 runs to 20 residues. Germline V gene data show CDR1 as SGHRS and CDR2 as YFSETQ. Trimming at V came to 1 base and at J to 4 bases, leaving 15 bases not matched to a gene. The CDR3 sequence is CASSLLSGQGAIGSTGELFF. The CDR3 DNA follows: TGCGCCAGCAGCTTGCTGTCCGGACAGGGGGCGATTGGAAGCACCGGGGAGCTGTTTTTT.

V and J are TRBV9 and TRBJ1-1; D is ambiguous. Germline lookup yields CDR1 SGDLS and CDR2 YYNGEE. This CDR3 is built from 13 residues. Trimming cost V 3 bases and J 2 bases, with 8 bases left between them. CDR3 nucleotides: TGTGCCAGCAGCGCCTACAGAAACACTGAAGCTTTCTTT. Encoded protein: CASSAYRNTEAFF. Using reference TRBV9 and TRBJ1-1 for the parts outside the CDR3, the full variable domain is DSGVTQTPKHLITATGQRVTLRCSPRSGDLSVYWYQQSLDQGLQFLIQYYNGEERAKGNILERFSAQQFPDLHSELNLSSLELGDSALYFCASSAYRNTEAFFGQGTRLTVV.

This rearrangement joins TRBV6-5 to TRBJ2-7; D is tentatively TRBD1 or TRBD2 (6 bases each). Germline V gene data show CDR1 as MNHEY and CDR2 as SVGAGI. Trimming left V 6 bases short and J 5 bases short, with 14 bases between. The CDR3 totals 13 residues. The CDR3 region is CASRRLGGHEQYF. Here the CDR3 DNA reads TGTGCCAGCAGAAGACTAGGGGGGCACGAGCAGTACTTC.

The genes are TRBV6-5 and TRBJ1-4; D perhaps matches TRBD1 (6 bases). CDR1 is MNHEY and CDR2 is SVGAGI in the germline V gene. The germline V and J ends were trimmed by 5 bases and 2 bases, with 12 bases remaining between them. This CDR3 spans 15 amino acids. The CDR3: CASSTTGVTNEKLFF. The CDR3 DNA sequence: TGTGCCAGCAGTACGACAGGCGTTACTAATGAAAAACTGTTTTTT.